This section outlines one TCR beta chain sequence together with its context. The investigators reverse transcribed all of the isolated RNA, so they sequenced expressed TCRB transcripts. The repertoire was sequenced with immunoSEQ multiplex PCR; TCRdb's copy has only in-frame clones and lacks some. The table shows 900,000 or so clones, with roughly 15% occurring only once. The record originates from a study of beta chain features in type 1 diabetes. This CDR3 region has 15 residues. Germline V gene data show CDR1 as SNHLY and CDR2 as FYNNEI. Trimming took 6 bases from V and 2 from J; bases not matched to a gene: 10.

The chain joins TRBV2 to TRBJ2-7; TRBD1 aligns across 7 bases. The sample consisted of naive CD4+ T cells from blood. This TCR was recovered from a woman aged 18-29 years in good health. This chain's CDR3 is CASRGIRDRAYEQYF. CDR3 bases: TGTGCCAGCAGGGGAATCCGGGACAGAGCCTACGAGCAGTACTTC. The variable domain in full, completed from reference TRBV2 and TRBJ2-7, reads EPEVTQTPSHQVTQMGQEVILRCVPISNHLYFYWYRQILGQKVEFLVSFYNNEISEKSEIFDDQFSVERPDGSNFTLKIRSTKLEDSAMYFCASRGIRDRAYEQYFGPGTRLTVT.